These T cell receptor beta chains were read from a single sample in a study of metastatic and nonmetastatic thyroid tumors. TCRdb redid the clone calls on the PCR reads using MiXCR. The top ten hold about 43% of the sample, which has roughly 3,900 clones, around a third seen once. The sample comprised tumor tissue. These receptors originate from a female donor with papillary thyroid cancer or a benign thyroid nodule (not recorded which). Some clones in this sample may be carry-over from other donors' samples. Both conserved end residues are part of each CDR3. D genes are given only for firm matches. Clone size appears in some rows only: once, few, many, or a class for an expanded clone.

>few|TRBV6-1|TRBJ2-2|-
TGTGCCAGCGCATCCAGGGGGAACACCGGGGAGCTGTTTTTT
CASASRGNTGELFF
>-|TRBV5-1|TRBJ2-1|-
TGCGCCAGCAGCTCCCGACCCGTTGTTGGCTACAATGAGCAGTTCTTC
CASSSRPVVGYNEQFF
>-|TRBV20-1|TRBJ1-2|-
TGCAGTGCGGGGGGAACGGCCTATGGCTACACCTTC
CSAGGTAYGYTF
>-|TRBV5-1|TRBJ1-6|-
TGCGCCAGCAGCTTCAGGGGAATAGATTCACCCCTCCACTTT
CASSFRGIDSPLHF
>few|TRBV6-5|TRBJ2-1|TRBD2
TGTGCCAGTAAGACGCCAAGCGGGAGGGCTTACAATGAGCAGTTCTTC
CASKTPSGRAYNEQFF
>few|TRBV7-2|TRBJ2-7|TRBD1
TGTGCCAGCAGCCCGACAGGGGCCTACGAGCAGTACTTC
CASSPTGAYEQYF
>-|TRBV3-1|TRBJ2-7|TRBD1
TGTGCCAGCAGCCATGGGACAGGGAAGGGCGAGCAGTACTTC
CASSHGTGKGEQYF
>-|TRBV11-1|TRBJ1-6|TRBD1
TGTGCCAGCAGCTCCGGGGGACAGGTCCGCGCCGATAATTCACCCCTCCACTTT
CASSSGGQVRADNSPLHF
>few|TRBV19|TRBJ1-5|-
TGTGCCAGTAGTCCAGGGGTTAGCAATCAGCCCCAGCATTTT
CASSPGVSNQPQHF
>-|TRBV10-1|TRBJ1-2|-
TGCGCCAGCATCTTAAATAACTATGGCTACACCTTC
CASILNNYGYTF
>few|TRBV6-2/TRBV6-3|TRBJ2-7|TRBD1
TGTGCCAGCAGTAGGACAGGGACCTCCTACGAGCAGTACTTC
CASSRTGTSYEQYF
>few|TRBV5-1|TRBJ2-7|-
TGCGCCAGCAGCTTGGGGGCGGGTAGCTCCTACGAGCAGTACTTC
CASSLGAGSSYEQYF
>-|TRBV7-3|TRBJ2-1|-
TGTGCCAGCAGCCCCGGGAGTCGGGATGAGCAGTTCTTC
CASSPGSRDEQFF
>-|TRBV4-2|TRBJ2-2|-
TGTGCCAGCAGCCAAGATAGGTACAGCACCGGGGAGCTGTTTTTT
CASSQDRYSTGELFF
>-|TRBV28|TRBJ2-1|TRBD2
TGTGCCAGCAACCCTCCATCTATGGGACTATCGGGGAGTAAACTATACAATGAGCAGTTCTTC
CASNPPSMGLSGSKLYNEQFF
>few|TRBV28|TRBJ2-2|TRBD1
TGTGCCAGCAGCAAAAGGGGGCTCGGGGACACCGGGGAGCTGTTTTTT
CASSKRGLGDTGELFF
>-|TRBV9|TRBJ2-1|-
TGTGCCAGCAGCGAACGACCCCTAAAACTGGATGAGCAGTTCTTC
CASSERPLKLDEQFF
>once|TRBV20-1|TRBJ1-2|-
TGCAGTGCTAGAGAAGCAGGAGGGGGTCATGGGGGCTACACCTTC
CSAREAGGGHGGYTF
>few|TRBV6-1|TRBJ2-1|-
TGTGCCAGCGTCACGGCGAGCTCCTACAATGAGCAGTTCTTC
CASVTASSYNEQFF
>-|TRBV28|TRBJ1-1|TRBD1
TGTGCCAGCACCGACAACAGGGGGCGGAGAACTGAAGCTTTCTTT
CASTDNRGRRTEAFF
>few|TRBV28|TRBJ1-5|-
TGTGCCAGCAGTTTACAGGTATTTAGCAATCAGCCCCAGCATTTT
CASSLQVFSNQPQHF
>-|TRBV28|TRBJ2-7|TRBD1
TGTGCCAGCAGTTTGGGACAGGGAGGCTACGAGCAGTACTTC
CASSLGQGGYEQYF
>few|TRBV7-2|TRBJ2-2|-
TGTGCCAGCAGCTTAAGTCAGACCGGGGAGCTGTTTTTT
CASSLSQTGELFF
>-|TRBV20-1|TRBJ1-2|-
TGCAGTGCTCTTCCGTTCGACTATGGCTACACCTTC
CSALPFDYGYTF
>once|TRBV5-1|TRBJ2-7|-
TGCGCCAGCAGTCGAGATGGCTACGAGCAGTACTTC
CASSRDGYEQYF
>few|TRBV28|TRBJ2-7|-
TGTGCCAGCAGTCGCGCCCGACCAGGGATCTGGTCTGAGCAGTACTTC
CASSRARPGIWSEQYF
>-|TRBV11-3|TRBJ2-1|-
TGTGCCAGCAGCTTAACTACCTCGGGGAATGAGCAGTTCTTC
CASSLTTSGNEQFF
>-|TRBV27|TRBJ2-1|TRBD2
TGTGCCAGCATCGGGGCGGGGGTAATGTCCGAGCAGTTCTTC
CASIGAGVMSEQFF
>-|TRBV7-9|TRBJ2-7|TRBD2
TGTGCCAGCAGCTCACAGGCGGGAGCGGTGGACGAGCAGTACTTC
CASSSQAGAVDEQYF
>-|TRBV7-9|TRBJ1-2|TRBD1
TGTGCCAGCAGCACACCGGGACAGTATGGCTACACCTTC
CASSTPGQYGYTF
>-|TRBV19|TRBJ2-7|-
TGTGCCAGTAGTATCGAAAGGTTATCCTACGAGCAGTACTTC
CASSIERLSYEQYF